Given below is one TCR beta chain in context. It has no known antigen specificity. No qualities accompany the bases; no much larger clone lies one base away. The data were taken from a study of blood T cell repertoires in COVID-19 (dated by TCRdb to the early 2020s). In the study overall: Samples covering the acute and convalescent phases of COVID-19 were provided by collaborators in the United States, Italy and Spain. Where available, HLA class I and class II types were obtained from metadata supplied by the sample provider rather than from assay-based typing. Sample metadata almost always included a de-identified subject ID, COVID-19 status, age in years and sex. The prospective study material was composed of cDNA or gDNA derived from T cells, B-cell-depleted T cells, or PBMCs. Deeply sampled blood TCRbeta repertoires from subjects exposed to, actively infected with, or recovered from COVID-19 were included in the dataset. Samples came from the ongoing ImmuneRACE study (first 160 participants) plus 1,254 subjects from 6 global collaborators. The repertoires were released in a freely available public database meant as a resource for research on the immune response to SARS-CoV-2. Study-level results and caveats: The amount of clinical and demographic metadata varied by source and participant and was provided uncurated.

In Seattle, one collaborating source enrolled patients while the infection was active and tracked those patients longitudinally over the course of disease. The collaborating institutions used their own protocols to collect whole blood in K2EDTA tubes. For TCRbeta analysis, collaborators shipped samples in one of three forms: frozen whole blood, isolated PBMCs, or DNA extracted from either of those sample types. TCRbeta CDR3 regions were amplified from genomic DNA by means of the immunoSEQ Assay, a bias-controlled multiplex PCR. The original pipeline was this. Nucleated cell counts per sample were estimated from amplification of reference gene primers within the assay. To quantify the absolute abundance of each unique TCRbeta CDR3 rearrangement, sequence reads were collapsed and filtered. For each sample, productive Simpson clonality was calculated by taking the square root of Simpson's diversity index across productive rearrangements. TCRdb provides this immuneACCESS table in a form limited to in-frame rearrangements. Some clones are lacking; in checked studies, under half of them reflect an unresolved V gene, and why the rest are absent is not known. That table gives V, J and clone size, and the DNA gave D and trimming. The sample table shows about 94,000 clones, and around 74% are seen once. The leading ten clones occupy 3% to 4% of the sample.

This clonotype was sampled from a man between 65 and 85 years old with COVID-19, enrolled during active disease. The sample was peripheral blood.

The nucleotides read TGTGCCAGCAGGTCCTCTCTACTAGCGGGAGGGAGCACAGATACGCAGTATTTT. It is translated as CASRSSLLAGGSTDTQYF. The chain uses TRBV28 and TRBJ2-3, with 13 bases aligning to TRBD2. From the cysteine through the phenylalanine, the CDR3 covers 18 amino acids. Left in the record is the CDR3 DNA by itself, 54 bases read in frame from the first base. Trimmed from V: 6 bases; trimmed from J: 0 bases; junction bases lacking a gene match: 9. Via the germline V gene, CDR1 is MDHEN and CDR2 SYDVKM.